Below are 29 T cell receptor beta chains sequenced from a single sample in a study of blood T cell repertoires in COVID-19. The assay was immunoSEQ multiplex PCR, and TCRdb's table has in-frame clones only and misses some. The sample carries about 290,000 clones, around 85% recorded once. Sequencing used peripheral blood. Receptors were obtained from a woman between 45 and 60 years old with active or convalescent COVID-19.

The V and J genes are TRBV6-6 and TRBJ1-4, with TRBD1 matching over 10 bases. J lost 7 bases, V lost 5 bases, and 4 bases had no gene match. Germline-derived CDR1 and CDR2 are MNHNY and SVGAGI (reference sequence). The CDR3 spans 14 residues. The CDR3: CASSRDRGSEKLFF. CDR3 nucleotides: TGTGCCAGCAGTAGGGACAGGGGATCTGAAAAACTGTTTTTT.

The CDR3 DNA follows: TGTGCCAGCAGTTCAGGGTTAGCAGGGGGCGTCTATGGCTACACCTTC. This sequence encodes CASSSGLAGGVYGYTF. The V and J genes are TRBV6-5 and TRBJ1-2, with 8 bases fitting TRBD1. Germline CDR1 is MNHEY and CDR2 is SVGAGI. J was trimmed by 4 bases and V by 4 bases; bases with no gene match: 11. The CDR3 runs to 16 residues.

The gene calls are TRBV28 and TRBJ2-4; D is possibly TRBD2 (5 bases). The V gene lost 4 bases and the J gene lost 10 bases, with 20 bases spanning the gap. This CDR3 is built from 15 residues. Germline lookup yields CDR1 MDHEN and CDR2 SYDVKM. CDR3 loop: CASSYRTRKHHIQYF. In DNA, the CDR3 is TGTGCCAGCAGTTACCGGACTCGCAAGCACCATATTCAGTACTTC.

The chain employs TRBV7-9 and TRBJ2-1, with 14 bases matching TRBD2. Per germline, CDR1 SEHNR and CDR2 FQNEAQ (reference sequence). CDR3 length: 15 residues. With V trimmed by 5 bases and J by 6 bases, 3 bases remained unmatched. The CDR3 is CASSRLAGGANEQFF. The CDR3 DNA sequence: TGTGCCAGCAGCCGACTAGCGGGAGGGGCCAATGAGCAGTTCTTC.

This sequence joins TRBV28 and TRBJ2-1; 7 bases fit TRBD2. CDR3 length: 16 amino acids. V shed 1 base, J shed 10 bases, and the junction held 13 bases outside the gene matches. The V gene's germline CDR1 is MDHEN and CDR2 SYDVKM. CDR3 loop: CASSLLETNPGREQFF. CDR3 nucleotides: TGTGCCAGCAGTTTATTGGAGACTAACCCCGGGAGGGAGCAGTTCTTC.

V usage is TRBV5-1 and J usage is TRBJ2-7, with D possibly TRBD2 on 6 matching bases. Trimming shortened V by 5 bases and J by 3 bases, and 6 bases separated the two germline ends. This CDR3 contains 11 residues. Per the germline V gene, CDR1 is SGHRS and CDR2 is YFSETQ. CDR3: CASRRDYEQYF. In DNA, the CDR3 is TGCGCCAGCAGGCGGGACTACGAGCAGTACTTC.

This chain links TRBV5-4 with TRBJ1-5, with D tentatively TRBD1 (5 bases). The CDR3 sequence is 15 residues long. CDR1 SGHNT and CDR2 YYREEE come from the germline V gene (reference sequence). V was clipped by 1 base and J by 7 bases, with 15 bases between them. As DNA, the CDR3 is TGTGCCAGCAGCTTGAGAACTCAGGGCGGACAGCCCCAGCATTTT. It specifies CASSLRTQGGQPQHF. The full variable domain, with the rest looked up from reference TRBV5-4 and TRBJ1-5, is ETGVTQSPTHLIKTRGQQVTLRCSSQSGHNTVSWYQQALGQGPQFIFQYYREEENGRGNFPPRFSGLQFPNYSSELNVNALELDDSALYLCASSLRTQGGQPQHFGDGTRLSIL.

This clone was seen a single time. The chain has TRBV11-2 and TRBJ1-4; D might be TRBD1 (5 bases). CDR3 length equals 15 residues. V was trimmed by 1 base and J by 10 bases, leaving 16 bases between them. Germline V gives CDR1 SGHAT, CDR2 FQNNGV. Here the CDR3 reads CASSLVVGRGGKLFF. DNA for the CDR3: TGTGCCAGCAGCTTAGTTGTGGGTAGGGGAGGAAAACTGTTTTTT.

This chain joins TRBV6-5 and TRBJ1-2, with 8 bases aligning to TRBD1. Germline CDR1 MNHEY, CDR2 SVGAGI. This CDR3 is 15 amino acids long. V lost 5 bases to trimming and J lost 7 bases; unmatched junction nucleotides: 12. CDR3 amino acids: CASSTDRGLRSGYTF. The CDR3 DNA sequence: TGTGCCAGCAGTACCGACAGGGGCCTTAGAAGTGGCTACACCTTC.

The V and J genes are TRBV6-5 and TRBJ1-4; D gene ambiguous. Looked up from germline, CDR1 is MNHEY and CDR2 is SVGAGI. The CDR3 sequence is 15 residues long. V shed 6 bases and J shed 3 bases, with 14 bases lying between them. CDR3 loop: CASSTRAAANEKLFF. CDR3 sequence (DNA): TGTGCCAGCAGCACTAGGGCGGCGGCTAATGAAAAACTGTTTTTT.

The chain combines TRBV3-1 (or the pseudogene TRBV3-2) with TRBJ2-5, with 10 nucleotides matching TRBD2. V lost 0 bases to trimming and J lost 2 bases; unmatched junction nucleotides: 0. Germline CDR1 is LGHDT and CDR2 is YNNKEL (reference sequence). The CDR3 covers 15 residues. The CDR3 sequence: CASSQEGLAQETQYF. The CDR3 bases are TGTGCCAGCAGCCAAGAGGGACTAGCGCAAGAGACCCAGTACTTC.

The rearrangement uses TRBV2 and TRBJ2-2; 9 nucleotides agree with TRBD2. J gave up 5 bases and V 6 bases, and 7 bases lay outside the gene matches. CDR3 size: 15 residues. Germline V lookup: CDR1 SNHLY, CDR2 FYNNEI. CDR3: CASRAGTSQTGELFF. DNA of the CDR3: TGTGCCAGCAGAGCAGGGACTAGCCAAACCGGGGAGCTGTTTTTT.

The CDR3 DNA reads TGTGCCAGCAGCGCCGGGACAGGGGACGACAATTCACCCCTCCACTTT. Its translation: CASSAGTGDDNSPLHF. This chain connects TRBV5-6 to TRBJ1-6; the match to TRBD1 covers 10 bases. Trimming at V came to 4 bases and at J to 7 bases, leaving 8 bases not matched to a gene. The CDR3 contains 16 residues. Germline lookup yields CDR1 SGHDT and CDR2 YYEEEE.

CDR3 region: CASSQQGPTEAFF. CDR3 nucleotide sequence: TGTGCCAGCAGCCAACAGGGGCCCACTGAAGCTTTCTTT. The chain carries TRBV3-1 (or the pseudogene TRBV3-2) and TRBJ1-1, with D possibly TRBD1 on 6 matching bases. The germline CDR1 and CDR2 sequences are LGHDT and YNNKEL (reference sequence). There are 13 residues in the CDR3. V was clipped by 2 bases and J by 4 bases, with 8 bases between them.

CDR3 sequence reads: CASSLEGPSGGAYEQYF. CDR3 bases: TGTGCCAGCAGCTTGGAAGGGCCTAGCGGTGGGGCCTACGAGCAGTACTTC. This chain connects TRBV5-4 to TRBJ2-7, with 7 bases aligning to TRBD2. This CDR3 region has 17 residues. Per germline, CDR1 SGHNT and CDR2 YYREEE (reference sequence). Losses at the gene ends were 0 bases for V and 2 bases for J; bases not matched to a gene: 11.

CDR3 nucleotides: TGTGCCAGCAGTCGAATACAGGGGGAAGCTTTCTTT. Its protein is CASSRIQGEAFF. The gene calls are TRBV28 and TRBJ1-1, with 7 bases fitting TRBD1. With 5 bases clipped from V and 8 bases from J, the junction kept 5 bases outside the gene matches. The CDR3 contains 12 residues. From germline, CDR1 is MDHEN and CDR2 SYDVKM.

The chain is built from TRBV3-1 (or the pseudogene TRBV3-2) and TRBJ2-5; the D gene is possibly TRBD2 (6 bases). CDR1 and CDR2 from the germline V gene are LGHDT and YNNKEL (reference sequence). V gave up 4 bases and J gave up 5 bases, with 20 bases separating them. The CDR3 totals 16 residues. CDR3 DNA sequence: TGTGCCAGCAGCCTATTTAGCGGAGGAGGGCGGGAGACCCAGTACTTC. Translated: CASSLFSGGGRETQYF.

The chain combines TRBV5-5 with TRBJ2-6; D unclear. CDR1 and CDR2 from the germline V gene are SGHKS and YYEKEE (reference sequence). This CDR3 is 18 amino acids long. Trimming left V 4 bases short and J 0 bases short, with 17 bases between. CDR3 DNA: TGTGCCAGCAGCCGGAGCGCGTCCGGGTACTCTGGGGCCAACGTCCTGACTTTC. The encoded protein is CASSRSASGYSGANVLTF. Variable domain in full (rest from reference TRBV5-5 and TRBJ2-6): DAGVTQSPTHLIKTRGQQVTLRCSPISGHKSVSWYQQVLGQGPQFIFQYYEKEERGRGNFPDRFSARQFPNYSSELNVNALLLGDSALYLCASSRSASGYSGANVLTFGAGSRLTVL.

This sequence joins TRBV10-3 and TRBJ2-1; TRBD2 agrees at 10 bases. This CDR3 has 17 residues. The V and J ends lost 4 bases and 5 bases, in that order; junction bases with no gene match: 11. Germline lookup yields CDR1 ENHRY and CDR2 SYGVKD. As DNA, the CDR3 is TGTGCCATCAGTGTAGACTTTCTAGCGGGAGCAAACAATGAGCAGTTCTTC. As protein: CAISVDFLAGANNEQFF.

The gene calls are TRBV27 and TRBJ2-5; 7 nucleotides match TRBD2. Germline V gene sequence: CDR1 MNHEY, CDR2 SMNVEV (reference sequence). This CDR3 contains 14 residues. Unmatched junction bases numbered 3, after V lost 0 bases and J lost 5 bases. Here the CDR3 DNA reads TGTGCCAGCAGTTTATCCGGGAGGAGGGAGACCCAGTACTTC. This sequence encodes CASSLSGRRETQYF.

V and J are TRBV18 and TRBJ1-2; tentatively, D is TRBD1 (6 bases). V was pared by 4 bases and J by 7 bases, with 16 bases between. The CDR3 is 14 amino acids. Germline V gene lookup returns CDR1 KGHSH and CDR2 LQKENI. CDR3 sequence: CASSLGAGDIGYTF. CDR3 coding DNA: TGTGCCAGCTCACTAGGTGCAGGGGATATTGGCTACACCTTC.

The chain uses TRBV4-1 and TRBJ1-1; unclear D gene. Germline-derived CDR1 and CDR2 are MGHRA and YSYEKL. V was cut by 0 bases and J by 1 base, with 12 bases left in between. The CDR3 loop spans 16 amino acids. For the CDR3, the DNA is TGCGCCAGCAGCCAAGATACGCGGGTCTCGAACACTGAAGCTTTCTTT. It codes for CASSQDTRVSNTEAFF.

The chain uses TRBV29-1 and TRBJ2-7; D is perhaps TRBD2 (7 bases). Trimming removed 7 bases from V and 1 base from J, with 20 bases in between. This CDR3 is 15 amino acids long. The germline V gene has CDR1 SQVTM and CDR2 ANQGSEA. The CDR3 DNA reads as TGCAGCGCAAGGGGGGTTAAGCGGGGATCCTACGAGCAGTACTTC. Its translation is CSARGVKRGSYEQYF.

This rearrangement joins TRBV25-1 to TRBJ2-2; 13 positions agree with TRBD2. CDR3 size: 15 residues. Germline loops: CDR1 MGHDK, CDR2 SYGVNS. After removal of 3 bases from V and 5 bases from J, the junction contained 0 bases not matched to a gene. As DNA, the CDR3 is TGTGCCAGCAGTGAGGGACTAGCGGGAACCGGGGAGCTGTTTTTT. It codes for CASSEGLAGTGELFF.

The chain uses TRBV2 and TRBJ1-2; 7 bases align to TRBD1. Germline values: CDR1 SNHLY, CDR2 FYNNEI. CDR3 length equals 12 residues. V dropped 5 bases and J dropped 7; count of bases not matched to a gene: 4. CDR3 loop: CASSRQGGGYTF. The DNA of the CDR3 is TGTGCCAGCAGTAGACAGGGAGGTGGCTACACCTTC.

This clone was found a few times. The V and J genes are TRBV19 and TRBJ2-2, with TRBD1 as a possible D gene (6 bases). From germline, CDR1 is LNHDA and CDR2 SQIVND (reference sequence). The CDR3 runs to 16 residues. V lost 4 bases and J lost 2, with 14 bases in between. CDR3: CASSTRTVSNTGELFF. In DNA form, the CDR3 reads TGTGCCAGTAGTACCCGGACAGTTTCTAACACCGGGGAGCTGTTTTTT.

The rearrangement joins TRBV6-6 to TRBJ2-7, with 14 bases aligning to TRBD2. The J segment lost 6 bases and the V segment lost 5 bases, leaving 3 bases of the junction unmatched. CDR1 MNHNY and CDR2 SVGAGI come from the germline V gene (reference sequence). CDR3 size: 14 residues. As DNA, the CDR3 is TGTGCCAGCAGTCCAGGGACTAGCGGGAGCGAGCAGTACTTC. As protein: CASSPGTSGSEQYF.

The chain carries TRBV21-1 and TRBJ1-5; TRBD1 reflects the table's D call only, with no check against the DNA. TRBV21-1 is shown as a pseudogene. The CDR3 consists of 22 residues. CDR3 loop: CASSILRDPRTGELECNQPQHF. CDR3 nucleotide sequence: TGTGCCAGCAGCATCCTTCGGGATCCCCGGACAGGGGAACTTGAGTGCAATCAGCCCCAGCATTTT.

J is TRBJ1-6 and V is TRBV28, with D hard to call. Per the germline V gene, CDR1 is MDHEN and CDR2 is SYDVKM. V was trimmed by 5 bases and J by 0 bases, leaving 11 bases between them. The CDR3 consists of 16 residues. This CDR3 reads CASSPPFSSYNSPLHF. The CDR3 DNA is TGTGCCAGCAGTCCTCCATTTAGCTCCTATAATTCACCCCTCCACTTT.